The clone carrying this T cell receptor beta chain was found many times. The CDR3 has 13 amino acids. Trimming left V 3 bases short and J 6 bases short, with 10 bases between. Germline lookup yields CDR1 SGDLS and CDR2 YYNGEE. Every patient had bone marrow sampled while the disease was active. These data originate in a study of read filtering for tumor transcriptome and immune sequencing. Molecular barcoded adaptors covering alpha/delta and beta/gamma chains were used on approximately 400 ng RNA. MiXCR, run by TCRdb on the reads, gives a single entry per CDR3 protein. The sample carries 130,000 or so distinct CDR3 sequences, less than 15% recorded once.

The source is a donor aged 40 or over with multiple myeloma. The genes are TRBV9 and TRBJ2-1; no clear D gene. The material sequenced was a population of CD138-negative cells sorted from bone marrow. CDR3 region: CASSDTLSNEQFF. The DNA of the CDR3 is TGTGCCAGCAGCGATACTCTCTCCAATGAGCAGTTCTTC.